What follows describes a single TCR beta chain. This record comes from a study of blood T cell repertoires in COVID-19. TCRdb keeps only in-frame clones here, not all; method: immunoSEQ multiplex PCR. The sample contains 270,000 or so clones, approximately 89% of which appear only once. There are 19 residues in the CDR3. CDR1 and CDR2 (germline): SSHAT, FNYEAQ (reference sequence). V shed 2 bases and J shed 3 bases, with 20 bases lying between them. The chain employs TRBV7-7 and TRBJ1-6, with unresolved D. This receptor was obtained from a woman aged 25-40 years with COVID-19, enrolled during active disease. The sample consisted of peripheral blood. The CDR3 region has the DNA TGTGCCAGCAGCTTAATGTCGGTCTCCTATCTTGTCTATAATTCACCCCTCCACTTT. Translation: CASSLMSVSYLVYNSPLHF.